This T cell receptor (beta chain) was sequenced for a study of control samples from healthy donors and cancer patients (TCRdb year 2020). Libraries were prepared through the immunoSEQ multiplex PCR assay. TCRdb obtained this table from immuneACCESS and retained in-frame rearrangements with V and J assigned. These tables miss some clones; where compared with another copy, unresolved V genes account for less than half of the shortfall, and the remainder is unexplained. This sample is represented by about 51,000 clones; roughly 90% of them were singletons. In total, the top ten clones hold roughly 1.5% of the sample. Concerning this clone: There is no known antigen for this receptor. Per-nucleotide qualities are absent, and no much larger clonotype sits a single base away.

Reading the germline V gene gives CDR1 SGHAT and CDR2 FQNNGV. The CDR3 measures 14 amino acids from cysteine to phenylalanine. Only CDR3 DNA remains: 42 bases, in frame from the first base. V is pared back by 8 bases and J by 5 bases, with 18 bases lying between the germline termini. The TCR was taken from a man aged 40-55 years with colorectal cancer. The chain joins TRBV11-2 to TRBJ2-5, with TRBD1 as a weak D call on 5 bases. The sample taken for sequencing was PBMCs. The CDR3 is CASLKGPAHETQYF. The DNA reads as follows: TGTGCCAGCCTAAAGGGGCCGGCTCATGAGACCCAGTACTTC.